This T cell receptor (beta chain) is from a study of shared clonotypes between healthy human individuals. Libraries were prepared by immunoSEQ multiplex PCR; TCRdb keeps only in-frame clonotypes and omits some of them. The data contain a few million clones, 90% to 95% of them singletons. V was clipped by 1 base and J by 5 bases, with 12 bases between them. There are 14 residues in the CDR3. CDR1 and CDR2 (germline): SGHKS, YYEKEE (reference sequence). The sequence derives from a young man in good health. Some clones in this sample may be carry-over from other donors' samples. This chain uses TRBV5-5 with TRBJ1-2; D may be TRBD1 (5 bases). The material sequenced was naive CD4+ T cells from PBMCs. Subset described: CD45RA+ positively selected. CDR3 loop: CASSLREGIYGYTF. The CDR3 DNA reads as TGTGCCAGCAGCTTGAGAGAGGGGATTTATGGCTACACCTTC.